This T cell receptor beta chain was obtained from a study of OX40 agonist ivuxolimab in advanced cancers. Here immunoSEQ multiplex PCR was the method, and the copy in TCRdb shows in-frame clones only, minus some. In the table there are around 44,000 clones, roughly 90% of which are singletons. The CDR3 extends over 15 amino acids. The J segment lost 2 bases and the V segment lost 2 bases, leaving 3 bases of the junction unmatched. Germline loops: CDR1 SGHKS, CDR2 YYEKEE (reference sequence). At cycle 4 day 1, cycle 7 day 1, and baseline, blood was sampled. This receptor was taken from an adult with an advanced solid tumor such as melanoma, head and neck, liver or kidney cancer. The V call is TRBV5-5, the J call TRBJ2-1; 8 bases line up with TRBD1. The source was CD4+ or CD8+ T cells sorted from blood, collected in a trial of the OX40 agonist ivuxolimab. CDR3 DNA: TGTGCCAGCAGCTTTCAGGGGGCGGCCTACAATGAGCAGTTCTTC. Translated, it gives CASSFQGAAYNEQFF.